The 27 T cell receptor beta chains presented below share a single source sample, sequenced in a study of regulatory T cells in long-lasting Graves disease. Investigators prepared the TCR beta libraries by applying iRepertoire HTBI primers and Arm-PCR of CDR3 regions. MiXCR was run by TCRdb on the multiplex PCR reads, yielding one entry per CDR3 protein. The sample has about 530,000 distinct CDR3 sequences; 16% are singletons. Regarding time point: newly diagnosed GD, antithyroid drugs for less than 3 months. PBMC RNA was the source of the TCR library. The data were also submitted as part of a second study, on T cells in Graves' hyperthyroidism and ophthalmopathy.

Sequencing used peripheral blood mononuclear cells (PBMCs), obtained at new diagnosis, from a patient treated with antithyroid drugs. The receptor set was obtained from a woman aged 40-60 years with Graves disease.

This clonotype has more than one count but fewer than ten. The gene calls are TRBV25-1 and TRBJ2-5; 9 positions agree with TRBD1. Germline V CDR1 and CDR2: MGHDK, SYGVNS. This CDR3 is built from 15 residues. V trimming: 2 bases; J trimming: 5 bases; junction bases outside the gene matches: 6. DNA of the CDR3: TGTGCCAGCAGTGAAACTACAGGGGGCCCGGAGACCCAGTACTTC. Translation: CASSETTGGPETQYF.

This clonotype was seen many times. The chain is built from TRBV20-1 and TRBJ2-1, with TRBD1 matching 9 bases. The germline V gene encodes CDR1 DFQATT and CDR2 SNEGSKA (reference sequence). This CDR3 comprises 18 residues. With V trimmed by 3 bases and J by 3 bases, 15 bases remained unmatched. The DNA of the CDR3 is TGCAGTGCTAGTTGGTTCCAGCCCGGGACAGGGCGCTACAATGAGCAGTTCTTC. This translates into CSASWFQPGTGRYNEQFF.

This chain connects TRBV6-1 to TRBJ2-7; the D gene is possibly TRBD1 (5 bases). V lost 7 bases and J 2 bases, leaving 15 bases between the germline ends. Germline CDR1 MNHNS, CDR2 SASEGT. This CDR3 has 14 residues. Written as DNA, the CDR3 is TGTGCCAGCAAAGACCGCCAGGGTACCTACGAGCAGTACTTC. Residues: CASKDRQGTYEQYF.

Regarding this clonotype: Given a much more abundant clone one base away, this may be a read error. V gene TRBV6-5 combines with J gene TRBJ1-5; weak D call: TRBD1 (5 bases). Germline V lookup: CDR1 MNHEY, CDR2 SVGAGI. This CDR3 region has 17 residues. The CDR3 bases are TGTGCCGGCAGTTACTCGGGGGGAGTCTCTAGCAATCAGCCCCAGCATTTT. The encoded protein is CAGSYSGGVSSNQPQHF.

This clonotype has ten or more counts. In DNA form, the CDR3 reads TGTGCCACCAGCAGAGGCGGGACAGGGAACAATGAGCAGTTCTTC. Protein: CATSRGGTGNNEQFF. The chain has TRBV15 and TRBJ2-1; 9 bases are shared with TRBD1. J gave up 5 bases and V 1 base, and 3 bases lay outside the gene matches. This CDR3 has 15 amino acids. The germline gives CDR1 LNHNV, CDR2 YYDKDF (reference sequence). Full variable domain (missing parts from reference TRBV15 and TRBJ2-1): DAMVIQNPRYQVTQFGKPVTLSCSQTLNHNVMYWYQQKSSQAPKLLFHYYDKDFNNEADTPDNFQSRRPNTSFCFLDIRSPGLGDTAMYLCATSRGGTGNNEQFFGPGTRLTVL.

This chain connects TRBV3-1 to TRBJ2-7; no clear D gene. Germline V gene sequence: CDR1 LGHDT, CDR2 YNNKEL (reference sequence). V was pared by 3 bases and J by 6 bases, with 9 bases between. This CDR3 contains 12 residues. CDR3 amino acids: CASSQERVEQYF. The CDR3 DNA reads TGTGCCAGCAGCCAGGAAAGGGTCGAGCAGTACTTC.

There are many counts of this clonotype. The chain joins TRBV12-3 or TRBV12-4 to TRBJ2-3, with no clear D. This CDR3 has 14 amino acids. Trimming cost V 5 bases and J 2 bases, with 11 bases left between them. The DNA of the CDR3 is TGTGCCAGCAGTAGCCCACAGATCACAGATACGCAGTATTTT. As protein: CASSSPQITDTQYF.

This clonotype has at least ten counts. The genes are TRBV2 and TRBJ2-3; D not certain. Per germline, CDR1 SNHLY and CDR2 FYNNEI. This CDR3 is built from 14 residues. Trimming took 2 bases from V and 1 from J, leaving 7 bases between them. This chain's CDR3 is CASSELTRTDTQYF. In nucleotides, the CDR3 is TGTGCCAGCAGTGAACTGACTCGCACAGATACGCAGTATTTT.

Many counts were recorded for this clonotype. The chain couples TRBV10-3 to TRBJ1-5, with 7 bases fitting TRBD1. Trimming cost V 8 bases and J 2 bases; bases outside gene matches: 3. This CDR3 is built from 13 residues. The germline V gene has CDR1 ENHRY and CDR2 SYGVKD. CDR3 coding DNA: TGTGCCATCGCCGGGACAGGCAATCAGCCCCAGCATTTT. Amino acid sequence: CAIAGTGNQPQHF.

This clonotype has at least ten counts. This chain links TRBV28 with TRBJ2-7; 9 bases are shared with TRBD1. The germline V gene has CDR1 MDHEN and CDR2 SYDVKM. The J segment lost 0 bases and the V segment lost 8 bases, leaving 5 bases of the junction unmatched. CDR3 length: 14 residues. The CDR3 sequence: CASGGQGSSYEQYF. The DNA of the CDR3 is TGTGCCAGCGGGGGACAGGGAAGCTCCTACGAGCAGTACTTC.

The chain employs TRBV18 and TRBJ1-2; no firm D call. This CDR3 comprises 11 residues. V lost 2 bases and J lost 6, with 4 bases in between. Germline lookup yields CDR1 KGHSH and CDR2 LQKENI. CDR3 protein: CASSPSDGYTF. In DNA, the CDR3 is TGTGCCAGCTCACCAAGCGATGGCTACACCTTC.

The chain uses TRBV19 and TRBJ1-4, with 8 bases that match TRBD1. There are 17 residues in the CDR3. The V segment lost 6 bases and the J segment 8 bases; nucleotides outside the gene matches: 17. CDR1 is LNHDA, CDR2 SQIVND, per germline (reference sequence). The CDR3: CASRAGQGGYSSEKLFF. The CDR3 region has the DNA TGTGCCAGTAGGGCCGGACAGGGTGGATACTCATCCGAAAAACTGTTTTTT. The full variable domain, in which reference TRBV19 and TRBJ1-4 provide the parts outside the CDR3, is DGGITQSPKYLFRKEGQNVTLSCEQNLNHDAMYWYRQDPGQGLRLIYYSQIVNDFQKGDIAEGYSVSREKKESFPLTVTSAQKNPTAFYLCASRAGQGGYSSEKLFFGSGTQLSVL.

This sequence joins TRBV20-1 and TRBJ2-1, with D uncertain. Per germline, CDR1 DFQATT and CDR2 SNEGSKA (reference sequence). There are 14 residues in the CDR3. Trimming removed 6 bases from V and 2 bases from J, with 14 bases in between. In nucleotides, the CDR3 is TGCAGTGCCGAACGATCCGGAACCTACAATGAGCAGTTCTTC. This gives the protein CSAERSGTYNEQFF.

The sample holds many counts of this clonotype. The V gene is TRBV7-9, the J gene TRBJ1-2; D not resolved. Germline lookup yields CDR1 SEHNR and CDR2 FQNEAQ (reference sequence). Trimming removed 5 bases from V and 2 bases from J, with 9 bases in between. The CDR3 is made up of 13 amino acids. CDR3 loop: CASSHGPNYGYTF. CDR3 nucleotide sequence: TGTGCCAGCAGCCACGGGCCGAACTATGGCTACACCTTC.

This clonotype was recorded a few times. The CDR3 coding sequence is TGTGCCATCAGGTGGGGCCCCAATACGGACACTGAAGCTTTCTTT. Residues: CAIRWGPNTDTEAFF. The chain joins TRBV10-3 to TRBJ1-1, with D possibly TRBD1 on 5 matching bases. Germline V gene sequence: CDR1 ENHRY, CDR2 SYGVKD. This CDR3 contains 15 residues. Trimming removed 6 bases from V and 3 bases from J, with 17 bases in between.

There are many counts of this clonotype. The rearrangement links TRBV28 to TRBJ2-7; 8 bases are shared with TRBD1. Germline CDR1 and CDR2: MDHEN and SYDVKM. J lost 1 base, V lost 5 bases, and 7 bases had no gene match. The CDR3 length is 15 residues. CDR3 residues: CASSLRQGWSYEQYF. CDR3 bases: TGTGCCAGCAGTCTTCGACAGGGGTGGTCCTACGAGCAGTACTTC.

This clonotype was counted at least ten times. The chain uses TRBV29-1 and TRBJ2-7; possibly TRBD1 for D (6 bases). The V and J ends lost 7 bases and 5 bases respectively, with 15 bases between them. The CDR3 totals 12 residues. CDR1 and CDR2 from the germline V gene are SQVTM and ANQGSEA. The CDR3 here is CSGTGTRDEQYF. CDR3 bases: TGCAGCGGCACCGGGACACGCGACGAGCAGTACTTC.

This clonotype was recorded many times. The chain is built from TRBV12-5 and TRBJ2-1; perhaps TRBD1 as D (6 bases). The CDR3 spans 15 residues. Germline CDR1 LGHNT, CDR2 FRNRAP. Trimming left V 0 bases short and J 1 base short, with 7 bases between. CDR3 in amino acids: CASGLVQGSYNEQFF. The CDR3 coding sequence is TGTGCTAGTGGTTTGGTCCAGGGGTCCTACAATGAGCAGTTCTTC.

CDR3 residues: CASSSSEGWRGRYEQFF. The CDR3 nucleotides are TGTGCCAGCAGTTCCTCCGAGGGGTGGCGGGGTAGGTATGAGCAGTTCTTC. The rearrangement joins TRBV12-3 or TRBV12-4 to TRBJ2-1, with D maybe TRBD2 (6 bases). This CDR3 comprises 17 residues. V was shortened by 4 bases and J by 8 bases, with 24 bases between the two germline ends.

This clonotype appeared many times. The rearrangement joins TRBV6-1 to TRBJ1-1; D is uncertain. The CDR3 covers 15 residues. From germline, CDR1 is MNHNS and CDR2 SASEGT. V lost 3 bases to trimming and J lost 5 bases, with 16 bases between them. The CDR3 reads CASSEPRLTGTEAFF. The CDR3 DNA reads as TGTGCCAGCAGTGAGCCCAGACTTACGGGGACTGAAGCTTTCTTT.

Many counts were recorded for this clonotype. The chain links TRBV3-1 to TRBJ1-1; TRBD1 might be the D (5 bases). V lost 3 bases and J lost 4, with 15 bases in between. The CDR3 consists of 15 residues. Germline values: CDR1 LGHDT, CDR2 YNNKEL (reference sequence). The CDR3 nucleotides are TGTGCCAGCAGCCATGGGGCGCGCGATATCACTGAAGCTTTCTTT. This translates into CASSHGARDITEAFF.

This clonotype was counted many times. This chain joins TRBV7-2 and TRBJ1-2; D might be TRBD1 (6 bases). Germline V gene sequence: CDR1 SGHTA, CDR2 FQGNSA. This CDR3 region has 15 residues. Trimming cost V 5 bases and J 7 bases, with 20 bases left between them. The CDR3 reads CASSPRPGVVPGYTF. The CDR3 coding sequence is TGTGCCAGCAGCCCTAGGCCAGGGGTGGTACCTGGCTACACCTTC.

At least ten counts were recorded for this clonotype. The V gene is TRBV12-3 or TRBV12-4, the J gene TRBJ2-2, with D maybe TRBD1 (5 bases). This CDR3 contains 13 residues. V gave up 5 bases and J gave up 6 bases, with 10 bases separating them. The CDR3 bases are TGTGCCAGCAGTCCAGGGTCTGCCGGGGAGCTGTTTTTT. Amino acids: CASSPGSAGELFF.

This chain's CDR3 is CASSPRPGQGQNTEAFF. The CDR3 nucleotides read TGTGCCAGCAGCCCACGCCCGGGACAGGGTCAGAACACTGAAGCTTTCTTT. The chain has TRBV7-9 and TRBJ1-1; TRBD1 matches 9 bases. CDR3 length equals 17 residues. Per germline, CDR1 SEHNR and CDR2 FQNEAQ (reference sequence). The trim removed 5 bases at V and 1 base at J, leaving 11 bases unmatched.

This clonotype has only a few counts. The chain carries TRBV4-1 and TRBJ2-1; TRBD2 agrees at 10 bases. The V segment lost 4 bases and the J segment 3 bases; nucleotides outside the gene matches: 9. In germline, CDR1 is MGHRA, CDR2 YSYEKL. The CDR3 consists of 17 residues. The CDR3 DNA follows: TGCGCCAGCAGCCGCAGGAGCGGGGGGGCCATCTACAATGAGCAGTTCTTC. Amino acids: CASSRRSGGAIYNEQFF.

Ten or more counts support this clonotype. V is TRBV3-1 and J is TRBJ2-7; 7 bases match TRBD1. Germline lookup yields CDR1 LGHDT and CDR2 YNNKEL (reference sequence). V shed 2 bases, J shed 2 bases, and the junction held 6 bases outside the gene matches. The CDR3 length is 15 residues. CDR3 region: CASSQQTGLTYEQYF. As DNA, the CDR3 is TGTGCCAGCAGCCAACAGACAGGGCTGACCTACGAGCAGTACTTC.

This clonotype was observed a few times. This sequence may be a read error, since a much larger clone differs from it by one base. The V call is TRBV2, the J call TRBJ1-2; 7 bases fit TRBD1. This CDR3 is built from 14 residues. The germline V gene has CDR1 SNHLY and CDR2 FYNNEI. The CDR3 DNA is TGTGCCAGCAGCCGGAGACAGGGAGGAGATGGCTACGCCTTC. Protein: CASSRRQGGDGYAF.